These 25 T cell receptor beta chains came from one sample sequenced in a study of blood T cell repertoires in COVID-19. Sequencing used immunoSEQ multiplex PCR; TCRdb keeps in-frame clones, though not all of them. This sample has about 130,000 clones, with roughly three quarters found just once. The sequenced material came from peripheral blood. The receptors shown here come from a man older than 75 with acute or convalescent COVID-19.

The V and J genes are TRBV5-1 and TRBJ2-6; TRBD1 aligns across 11 bases. The CDR3 length is 20 residues. Germline trimming cut 1 base from V and 0 bases from J; bases unmatched to any gene: 9. Germline V gene lookup returns CDR1 SGHRS and CDR2 YFSETQ. The CDR3 nucleotides are TGCGCCAGCAGCTTGCATGGACAGGGGGCGCCGTTCTCTGGGGCCAACGTCCTGACTTTC. It yields the protein CASSLHGQGAPFSGANVLTF.

The genes are TRBV6-2 or TRBV6-3 and TRBJ2-7, with TRBD2 matching over 15 bases. From germline, CDR1 is MNHEY and CDR2 SVGEGT. The J segment lost 3 bases and the V segment lost 4 bases, leaving 4 bases of the junction unmatched. The CDR3 covers 16 residues. The CDR3 loop reads CASSSGLAGGIYEQYF. The CDR3 region has the DNA TGTGCCAGCAGTTCCGGACTAGCGGGGGGGATCTACGAGCAGTACTTC.

As regards this clone: A much larger clone lies a single base off, so this may be a read error. V usage is TRBV27 and J usage is TRBJ1-2; 9 bases are a match to TRBD1. V shed 5 bases and J 3 bases; nucleotides not matched to a gene: 1. The CDR3 runs to 13 residues. In germline, CDR1 is MNHEY, CDR2 SMNVEV (reference sequence). Here the CDR3 reads CASSRTGDYGYTF. In nucleotides, the CDR3 is TGTGCCAGCAGTCGGACAGGGGACTATGGCTACACCTTC.

This rearrangement joins TRBV7-2 to TRBJ1-2; D unresolved. The V and J ends lost 1 base and 6 bases respectively, with 18 bases between them. This CDR3 is 16 amino acids long. Germline loops: CDR1 SGHTA, CDR2 FQGNSA. The CDR3 reads CASSLVLGGKRNGYTF. The CDR3 DNA follows: TGTGCCAGCAGCTTAGTGCTTGGAGGGAAGCGTAATGGCTACACCTTC.

A remark on this clone: Other DNA sequences from this sample encode an identical CDR3 as well. This rearrangement joins TRBV10-3 to TRBJ1-1; D might be TRBD1 (5 bases). The CDR3 spans 12 residues. The V and J ends lost 6 bases and 5 bases respectively, with 10 bases between them. Per the germline V gene, CDR1 is ENHRY and CDR2 is SYGVKD. CDR3 sequence (DNA): TGTGCCATCAGCACTCAGGGAACTGAAGCTTTCTTT. Encoded protein: CAISTQGTEAFF.

The chain links TRBV6-1 to TRBJ1-2, with D hard to call. Deletions cut 0 bases from V and 0 bases from J, with 8 bases between. CDR1 and CDR2 (germline): MNHNS, SASEGT. This CDR3 comprises 15 residues. CDR3 nucleotides: TGTGCCAGCAGTGAAGCCAGGTTAACTAACTATGGCTACACCTTC. It specifies CASSEARLTNYGYTF.

The chain is built from TRBV24-1 and TRBJ2-2; D not resolved. Trimming pared 1 base from V and 6 bases from J, leaving 5 bases between. The CDR3 is 13 amino acids. Germline V CDR1 and CDR2: KGHDR, SFDVKD. CDR3 sequence reads: CATSDFTAGELFF. In DNA form, the CDR3 reads TGTGCCACCAGTGATTTCACGGCCGGGGAGCTGTTTTTT.

This clone was picked up one time. The J gene is TRBJ1-3, the V gene TRBV6-1, with unresolved D. V was pared by 2 bases and J by 3 bases, with 8 bases between. The CDR3 is 14 residues long. Per the germline V gene, CDR1 is MNHNS and CDR2 is SASEGT. CDR3 in DNA: TGTGCCAGCAGTGAAAGAGGGATTGGAAACACCATATATTTT. This translates into CASSERGIGNTIYF.

This clone was counted once. The gene calls are TRBV7-2 and TRBJ2-3; a weak D match, TRBD2 (6 bases). Germline CDR1 reads SGHTA; CDR2 reads FQGNSA. The germline V and J ends were trimmed by 6 bases and 2 bases, with 21 bases remaining between them. The CDR3 is 17 residues long. The CDR3 loop is CASRSQVGGALTDTQYF. For the CDR3, the DNA is TGTGCCAGCAGATCCCAGGTGGGGGGAGCGCTCACAGATACGCAGTATTTT. Supplemented by reference TRBV7-2 and TRBJ2-3, the full variable domain reads GAGVSQSPSNKVTEKGKDVELRCDPISGHTALYWYRQSLGQGLEFLIYFQGNSAPDKSGLPSDRFSAERTGGSVSTLTIQRTQQEDSAVYLCASRSQVGGALTDTQYFGPGTRLTVL.

The chain couples TRBV14 to TRBJ1-1; weak D call: TRBD1 (5 bases). Trimming removed 4 bases at V and 7 bases at J, with 16 bases between. The CDR3 totals 14 residues. Germline lookup yields CDR1 SGHDN and CDR2 FVKESK. The CDR3 DNA reads TGTGCCAGCAGCCGTGGGGGAGGTTGGGGTGAAGCTTTCTTT. Its translation: CASSRGGGWGEAFF. Full variable domain (missing parts from reference TRBV14 and TRBJ1-1): EAGVTQFPSHSVIEKGQTVTLRCDPISGHDNLYWYRRVMGKEIKFLLHFVKESKQDESGMPNNRFLAERTGGTYSTLKVQPAELEDSGVYFCASSRGGGWGEAFFGQGTRLTVV.

This chain uses TRBV7-9 with TRBJ2-7, with D tentatively TRBD2 (5 bases). Germline CDR1 reads SEHNR; CDR2 reads FQNEAQ (reference sequence). The V end lost 1 base, the J end lost 5 bases, and 12 bases lay between the germline ends. The CDR3 is made up of 14 amino acids. CDR3 sequence reads: CASSLDRGRDEQYF. The CDR3, as DNA: TGTGCCAGCAGCTTAGATCGAGGGCGCGACGAGCAGTACTTC.

The chain has TRBV7-8 and TRBJ1-6; D gene uncertain. CDR3 length: 14 amino acids. V lost 3 bases and J 7 bases, leaving 10 bases between the germline ends. Per germline, CDR1 SGHVS and CDR2 FQNEAQ. In DNA, the CDR3 is TGTGCCAGCAGCTTCACCCCGAGGAATTCACCCCTCCACTTT. This gives the protein CASSFTPRNSPLHF.

This chain connects TRBV14 to TRBJ2-1; a weak D match, TRBD1 (6 bases). Trimming stripped 0 bases from V and 11 bases from J, with 17 bases between. This CDR3 has 15 amino acids. In germline, CDR1 is SGHDN, CDR2 FVKESK. CDR3 bases: TGTGCCAGCAGCCAAGATTCTTCCCGGGACAAGAAGCAGTTCTTC. Encoded protein: CASSQDSSRDKKQFF.

This clone was seen a few times. The chain recombines TRBV11-1 with TRBJ1-1, with D tentatively TRBD1 (5 bases). V dropped 5 bases and J dropped 8 bases, with 18 bases sitting between them. The V gene's germline CDR1 is SGHAT and CDR2 FQDESV (reference sequence). There are 14 residues in the CDR3. CDR3 sequence reads: CASSPSRVGGEAFF. The CDR3 DNA is TGTGCCAGCAGCCCATCCCGGGTGGGGGGAGAAGCTTTCTTT.

The chain is built from TRBV6-2 or TRBV6-3 and TRBJ2-7; D possibly corresponds to TRBD1 (5 bases). The CDR3 extends over 15 amino acids. The V gene's germline CDR1 is MNHEY and CDR2 SVGEGT. V gave up 4 bases and J gave up 2 bases, with 15 bases separating them. CDR3 sequence: CASSFRAQDPYEQYF. The DNA of the CDR3 is TGTGCCAGCAGTTTTAGGGCACAGGATCCCTACGAGCAGTACTTC.

This chain connects TRBV18 to TRBJ1-6; D call uncertain. CDR3 length: 19 residues. Trimming cost V 0 bases and J 9 bases, with 24 bases left between them. The germline CDR1 and CDR2 sequences are KGHSH and LQKENI. CDR3 coding DNA: TGTGCCAGCTCACCACCGAGGGAGCTTATGCAAGTTTCTCCTTCACCCCTCCACTTT. It specifies CASSPPRELMQVSPSPLHF.

The V call is TRBV5-1, the J call TRBJ1-1; D gene uncertain. Per germline, CDR1 SGHRS and CDR2 YFSETQ. The CDR3 spans 14 residues. V was clipped by 4 bases and J by 1 base, with 11 bases between them. This CDR3 is CASSPIPENTEAFF. The CDR3 bases are TGCGCCAGCAGCCCCATCCCAGAGAACACTGAAGCTTTCTTT.

Here the CDR3 reads CASLQYRETQYF. The CDR3 DNA follows: TGTGCCAGCCTACAGTACAGGGAGACCCAGTACTTC. This chain links TRBV2 with TRBJ2-5; perhaps TRBD1 as D (5 bases). V lost 8 bases and J lost 5, with 12 bases in between. Per the germline V gene, CDR1 is SNHLY and CDR2 is FYNNEI. The CDR3 consists of 12 residues.

CDR3 sequence: CASTRQGATGETQYF. The CDR3 DNA sequence: TGTGCCAGCACCCGACAGGGGGCGACCGGGGAGACCCAGTACTTC. The V gene is TRBV6-5, the J gene TRBJ2-5; TRBD1 agrees at 10 bases. Trimming took 7 bases from V and 5 from J; bases not matched to a gene: 10. The CDR3 totals 15 residues. Looked up from germline, CDR1 is MNHEY and CDR2 is SVGAGI.

The CDR3 spells CASSSGRGSYNEQFF. As DNA, the CDR3 is TGCGCCAGCAGCTCCGGCAGGGGATCCTACAATGAGCAGTTCTTC. V gene TRBV5-1 combines with J gene TRBJ2-1; possible D gene TRBD1, 6 bases. CDR3 length: 15 residues. CDR1 and CDR2 from the germline V gene are SGHRS and YFSETQ. V lost 3 bases and J lost 1, with 11 bases in between.

The chain combines TRBV5-5 with TRBJ1-2; a weak D match, TRBD1 (6 bases). Germline V gives CDR1 SGHKS, CDR2 YYEKEE (reference sequence). This CDR3 comprises 14 residues. V gave up 0 bases and J gave up 4 bases, with 10 bases separating them. As DNA, the CDR3 is TGTGCCAGCAGCTTGGGAGGACAGTCCTATGGCTACACCTTC. Its translation: CASSLGGQSYGYTF.

The V and J genes are TRBV11-2 and TRBJ1-4; D might be TRBD1 (5 bases). The CDR3 has 16 residues. Germline CDR1 reads SGHAT; CDR2 reads FQNNGV. V was trimmed by 1 base and J by 3 bases, leaving 12 bases between them. DNA for the CDR3: TGTGCCAGCAGCTTAGGTTCCGGGACTTCTAATGAAAAACTGTTTTTT. Protein sequence: CASSLGSGTSNEKLFF.

Points on this clone: The sample holds other DNA sequences that translate to the same CDR3. J is TRBJ2-5 and V is TRBV3-1 (or the pseudogene TRBV3-2), with 14 bases lining up with TRBD2. CDR3 length: 16 residues. The junction had 2 bases not matched to a gene; V was cut back by 3 bases and J by 2 bases. Germline values: CDR1 LGHDT, CDR2 YNNKEL (reference sequence). CDR3 residues: CASSHGLAGGQETQYF. DNA of the CDR3: TGTGCCAGCAGCCACGGACTAGCGGGGGGACAAGAGACCCAGTACTTC.

V is TRBV9 and J is TRBJ2-3, with no clear D. Trimming took 0 bases from V and 2 from J, leaving 7 bases between them. CDR1 and CDR2 (germline): SGDLS, YYNGEE. CDR3 size: 14 residues. CDR3: CASSVGSYTDTQYF. Written as DNA, the CDR3 is TGTGCCAGCAGCGTAGGGAGTTACACAGATACGCAGTATTTT. The variable domain in full, completed from reference TRBV9 and TRBJ2-3, reads DSGVTQTPKHLITATGQRVTLRCSPRSGDLSVYWYQQSLDQGLQFLIQYYNGEERAKGNILERFSAQQFPDLHSELNLSSLELGDSALYFCASSVGSYTDTQYFGPGTRLTVL.

The chain recombines TRBV11-2 with TRBJ2-7; the D gene is possibly TRBD2 (7 bases). V lost 1 base to trimming and J lost 5 bases, with 15 bases between them. Germline loops: CDR1 SGHAT, CDR2 FQNNGV. The CDR3 is made up of 15 amino acids. As DNA, the CDR3 is TGTGCCAGCAGCTTAGTGGGGGGGGCAATTAACGAGCAGTACTTC. This sequence encodes CASSLVGGAINEQYF.